The text below deals with one TCR beta chain. Its specificity is not known. Profiled with immunoSEQ multiplex PCR; TCRdb holds only in-frame clones, not every one. The table includes 75,000 to 95,000 clones, 92% detected once. This entry is derived from a study of OX40 agonist ivuxolimab in advanced cancers. Broader study findings: Patients with a partial response at 0.1-3.0 mg/kg had among the lowest clonal expansion.

Looked up from germline, CDR1 is MRHNA and CDR2 is SNTAGT. This CDR3 comprises 15 residues. Trimming cost V 2 bases and J 5 bases, with 16 bases left between them. This clonotype was obtained from an adult with an advanced solid tumor such as melanoma, head and neck, liver or kidney cancer. The chain recombines TRBV6-4 with TRBJ2-7; the D is unclear. The source material was CD4+ or CD8+ T cells sorted from blood, sampled in a trial of the OX40 agonist ivuxolimab. The CDR3 is CASSDRPGQGNEQYF. The CDR3 bases are TGTGCCAGCAGTGACCGACCGGGCCAAGGCAACGAGCAGTACTTC.